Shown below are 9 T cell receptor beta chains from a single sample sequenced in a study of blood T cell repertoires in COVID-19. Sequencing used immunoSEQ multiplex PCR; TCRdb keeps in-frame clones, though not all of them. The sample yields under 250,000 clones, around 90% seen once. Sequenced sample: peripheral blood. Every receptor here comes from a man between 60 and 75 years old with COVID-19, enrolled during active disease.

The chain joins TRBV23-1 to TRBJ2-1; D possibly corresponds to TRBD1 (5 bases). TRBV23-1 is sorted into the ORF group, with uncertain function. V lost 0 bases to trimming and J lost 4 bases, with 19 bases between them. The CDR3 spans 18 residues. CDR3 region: CASSQSFPPAPGYNEQFF. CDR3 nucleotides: TGCGCCAGCAGTCAATCATTCCCTCCGGCCCCAGGGTACAATGAGCAGTTCTTC.

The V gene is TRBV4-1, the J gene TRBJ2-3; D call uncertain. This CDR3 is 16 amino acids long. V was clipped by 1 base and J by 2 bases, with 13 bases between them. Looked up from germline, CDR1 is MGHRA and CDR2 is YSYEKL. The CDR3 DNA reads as TGCGCCAGCAGCCAAGCCAATCTAGTCGTCACAGATACGCAGTATTTT. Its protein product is CASSQANLVVTDTQYF.

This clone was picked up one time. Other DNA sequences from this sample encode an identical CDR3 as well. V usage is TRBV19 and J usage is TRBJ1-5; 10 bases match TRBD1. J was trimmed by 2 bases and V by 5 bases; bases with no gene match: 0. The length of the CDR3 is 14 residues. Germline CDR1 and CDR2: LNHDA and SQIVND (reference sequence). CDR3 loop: CASSGTGGNQPQHF. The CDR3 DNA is TGTGCCAGTAGTGGGACAGGGGGCAATCAGCCCCAGCATTTT.

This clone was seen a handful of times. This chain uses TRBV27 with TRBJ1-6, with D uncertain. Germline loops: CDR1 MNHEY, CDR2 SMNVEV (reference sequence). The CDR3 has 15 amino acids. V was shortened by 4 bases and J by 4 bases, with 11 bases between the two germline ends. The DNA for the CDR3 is TGTGCCAGCAGTTCACCAGGTGTTTATAATTCACCCCTCCACTTT. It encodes CASSSPGVYNSPLHF.

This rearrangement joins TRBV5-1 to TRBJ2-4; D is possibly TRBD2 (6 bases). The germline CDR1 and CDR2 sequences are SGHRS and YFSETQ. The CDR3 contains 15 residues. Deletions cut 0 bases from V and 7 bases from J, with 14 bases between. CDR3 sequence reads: CASSLVSGSGNIQYF. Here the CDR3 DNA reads TGCGCCAGCAGCTTGGTTTCAGGGAGCGGGAACATTCAGTACTTC.

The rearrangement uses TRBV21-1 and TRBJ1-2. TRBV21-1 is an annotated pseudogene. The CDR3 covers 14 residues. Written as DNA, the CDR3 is TGTGCCAGCAGCAAAGGGGGAGAAAACTATGGCTACACCTTC. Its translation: CASSKGGENYGYTF.

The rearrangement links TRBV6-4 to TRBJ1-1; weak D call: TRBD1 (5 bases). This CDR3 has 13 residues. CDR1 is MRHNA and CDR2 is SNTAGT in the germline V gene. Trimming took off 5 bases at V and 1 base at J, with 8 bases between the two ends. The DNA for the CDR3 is TGTGCCAGCAGTTCGGACAAGAACACTGAAGCTTTCTTT. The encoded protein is CASSSDKNTEAFF.

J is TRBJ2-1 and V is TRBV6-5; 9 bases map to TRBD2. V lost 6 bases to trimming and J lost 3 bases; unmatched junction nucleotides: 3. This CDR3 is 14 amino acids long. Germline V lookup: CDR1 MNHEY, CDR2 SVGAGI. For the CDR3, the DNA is TGTGCCAGCAGACGACTAGCGGTCTACAATGAGCAGTTCTTC. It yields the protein CASRRLAVYNEQFF.

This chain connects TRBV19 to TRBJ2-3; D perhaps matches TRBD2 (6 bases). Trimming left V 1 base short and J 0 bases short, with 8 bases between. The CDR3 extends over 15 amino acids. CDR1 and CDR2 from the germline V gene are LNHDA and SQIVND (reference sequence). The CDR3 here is CASSIGTTSTDTQYF. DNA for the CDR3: TGTGCCAGTAGTATAGGGACTACTAGCACAGATACGCAGTATTTT.